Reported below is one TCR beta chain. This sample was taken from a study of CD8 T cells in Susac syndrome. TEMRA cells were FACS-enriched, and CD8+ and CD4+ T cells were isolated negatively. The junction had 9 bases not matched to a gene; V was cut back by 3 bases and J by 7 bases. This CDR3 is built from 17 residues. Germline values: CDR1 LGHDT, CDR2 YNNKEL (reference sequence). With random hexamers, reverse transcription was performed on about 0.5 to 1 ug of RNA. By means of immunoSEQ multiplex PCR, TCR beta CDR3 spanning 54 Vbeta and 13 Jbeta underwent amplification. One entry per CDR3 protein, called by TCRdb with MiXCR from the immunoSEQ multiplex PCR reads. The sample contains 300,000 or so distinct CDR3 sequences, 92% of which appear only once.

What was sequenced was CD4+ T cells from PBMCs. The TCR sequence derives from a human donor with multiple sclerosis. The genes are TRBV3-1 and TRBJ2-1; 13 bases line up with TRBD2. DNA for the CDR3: TGTGCCAGCAGCCAGCCCCCACTAGCGGGAGGGATTAATGAGCAGTTCTTC. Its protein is CASSQPPLAGGINEQFF.